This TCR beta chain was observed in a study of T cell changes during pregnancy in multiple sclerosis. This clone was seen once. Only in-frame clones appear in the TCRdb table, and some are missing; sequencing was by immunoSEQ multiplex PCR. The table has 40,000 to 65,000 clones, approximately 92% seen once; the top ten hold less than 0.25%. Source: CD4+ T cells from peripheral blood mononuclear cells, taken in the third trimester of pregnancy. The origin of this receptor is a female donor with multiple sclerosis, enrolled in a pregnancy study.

CDR3 sequence reads: CASSVAGVVGSEQYF. CDR3 sequence (DNA): TGTGCCAGCAGCGTAGCCGGGGTAGTGGGCTCCGAGCAGTACTTC. V usage is TRBV9 and J usage is TRBJ2-7, with D maybe TRBD2 (5 bases). The germline V gene has CDR1 SGDLS and CDR2 YYNGEE. The CDR3 consists of 15 residues. The V end lost 0 bases, the J end lost 6 bases, and 16 bases lay between the germline ends.